This T cell receptor beta chain derives from a study of lymphopenia after photon versus proton radiotherapy. Study results and caveats: In patients who died, overall survival fell as post-nadir TCR diversity dropped more. Better survival with proton therapy was suggested as possible, not demonstrated.

Only in-frame clones appear in the TCRdb table, and some are missing; sequencing was by immunoSEQ multiplex PCR. The sample has 55,000 to 70,000 clones, 75% to 90% seen once. Points on this clone: What it binds is unknown.

The receptor was isolated from a man aged 35 to 55 with gastric cancer. The sequences come from peripheral blood, collected from a patient treated with photon-based radiotherapy.

The CDR3 region is CASSVGTGGLEAFF. Here the CDR3 DNA reads TGTGCCAGCTCAGTTGGGACGGGGGGACTTGAAGCTTTCTTT. The genes are TRBV18 and TRBJ1-1, with a tentative D call TRBD1 (5 bases). The V gene's germline CDR1 is KGHSH and CDR2 LQKENI. Trimming shortened V by 5 bases and J by 7 bases, and 17 bases separated the two germline ends. The CDR3 sequence is 14 residues long.